These 23 T cell receptor beta chains were all obtained from the same sample, sequenced in a study of cytomegalovirus exposure and HLA in healthy donors. In the PCR, 60 Vbeta and 13 Jbeta primers were used. Profiled with immunoSEQ multiplex PCR; TCRdb holds only in-frame clones, not every one. In the table there are more than 110,000 clones, around 79% of which are singletons. The specimen sequenced was PBMCs. The origin of the receptors is a female donor in good health and CMV-seronegative.

The gene calls are TRBV5-4 and TRBJ1-2, with D possibly TRBD1 on 6 matching bases. The V gene lost 0 bases and the J gene lost 8 bases, with 20 bases spanning the gap. This CDR3 has 16 residues. Per germline, CDR1 SGHNT and CDR2 YYREEE (reference sequence). The CDR3 region is CASSLVARGPGWGYTF. In DNA, the CDR3 is TGTGCCAGCAGCTTGGTCGCCAGGGGCCCGGGCTGGGGCTACACCTTC.

This clone was seen a few times. This chain connects TRBV7-6 to TRBJ1-1; D gene ambiguous. The V end lost 10 bases, the J end lost 1 base, and 13 bases lay between the germline ends. Per the germline V gene, CDR1 is SGHVS and CDR2 is FNYEAQ. The CDR3 consists of 13 residues. CDR3 amino acids: CATGLGRNTEAFF. The CDR3 coding sequence is TGTGCCACCGGACTGGGGAGGAACACTGAAGCTTTCTTT.

This clone was counted between two and nine times. The rearrangement joins TRBV5-4 to TRBJ1-1; D is unclear. Germline V gives CDR1 SGHNT, CDR2 YYREEE (reference sequence). CDR3 size: 13 residues. V lost 4 bases to trimming and J lost 5 bases, with 12 bases between them. CDR3: CASSPGIRTEAFF. The DNA of the CDR3 is TGTGCCAGCAGCCCGGGGATAAGGACTGAAGCTTTCTTT. Looking up the rest from reference TRBV5-4 and TRBJ1-1 gives the full variable domain: ETGVTQSPTHLIKTRGQQVTLRCSSQSGHNTVSWYQQALGQGPQFIFQYYREEENGRGNFPPRFSGLQFPNYSSELNVNALELDDSALYLCASSPGIRTEAFFGQGTRLTVV.

There are a few counts of this clone. This sequence joins TRBV2 and TRBJ1-5, with 9 bases matching TRBD1. Germline CDR1 SNHLY, CDR2 FYNNEI. Trimming removed 6 bases from V and 1 base from J; junction bases left unmatched: 7. This CDR3 comprises 16 residues. The CDR3 loop reads CASRYRGQGSNQPQHF. CDR3 bases: TGTGCCAGCAGGTATAGGGGACAGGGCAGCAATCAGCCCCAGCATTTT.

The genes are TRBV7-9 and TRBJ2-7, with D possibly being TRBD1 (5 bases). In germline, CDR1 is SEHNR, CDR2 FQNEAQ (reference sequence). This CDR3 is 14 amino acids long. The ends were cut back, 0 bases at V and 2 bases at J, with 8 bases in the middle. The CDR3 DNA reads TGTGCCAGCAGCTTAGCACAGGAAACCTACGAGCAGTACTTC. Its protein product is CASSLAQETYEQYF. The full variable domain, in which reference TRBV7-9 and TRBJ2-7 provide the parts outside the CDR3, is DTGVSQNPRHKITKRGQNVTFRCDPISEHNRLYWYRQTLGQGPEFLTYFQNEAQLEKSRLLSDRFSAERPKGSFSTLEIQRTEQGDSAMYLCASSLAQETYEQYFGPGTRLTVT.

The chain uses TRBV5-4 and TRBJ2-5; TRBD2 matches at 11 bases. The V gene end was trimmed by 4 bases and the J gene end by 0 bases; junction bases not matched to a gene: 8. The CDR3 has 17 residues. Germline assignment: CDR1 SGHNT and CDR2 YYREEE (reference sequence). CDR3 sequence reads: CASSRGLAGGNQETQYF. The DNA for the CDR3 is TGTGCCAGCAGCCGGGGGCTAGCGGGGGGCAACCAAGAGACCCAGTACTTC.

The chain is built from TRBV5-1 and TRBJ2-1; 15 nucleotides line up with TRBD2. The CDR3 contains 20 residues. Germline CDR1 is SGHRS and CDR2 is YFSETQ. V dropped 4 bases and J dropped 0; count of bases not matched to a gene: 11. The CDR3 region is CASSGQGLAGGLSSYNEQFF. CDR3 DNA sequence: TGCGCCAGCAGCGGGCAGGGACTAGCGGGGGGCCTAAGCTCCTACAATGAGCAGTTCTTC.

The rearrangement links TRBV7-2 to TRBJ1-5, with TRBD1 matching 7 bases. Germline trimming cut 1 base from V and 4 bases from J; bases unmatched to any gene: 7. Looked up from germline, CDR1 is SGHTA and CDR2 is FQGNSA. This CDR3 contains 16 residues. The CDR3 region is CASSLVGQTGNQPQHF. CDR3 sequence (DNA): TGTGCCAGCAGCTTAGTAGGACAGACAGGGAATCAGCCCCAGCATTTT.

J is TRBJ1-1 and V is TRBV2, with 7 nucleotides matching TRBD1. CDR1 is SNHLY, CDR2 FYNNEI, per germline. The trim removed 6 bases at V and 0 bases at J, leaving 4 bases unmatched. The CDR3 is 14 amino acids. This CDR3 reads CASSWGQMNTEAFF. CDR3 DNA sequence: TGTGCCAGCAGCTGGGGACAGATGAACACTGAAGCTTTCTTT.

The genes are TRBV4-1 and TRBJ2-1; D is ambiguous. Between the trimmed V and J ends, which lost 2 bases and 6 bases, there was a span of 20 bases. The germline V gene encodes CDR1 MGHRA and CDR2 YSYEKL. This CDR3 is 17 amino acids long. This CDR3 is CASSQHNIPQHTNEQFF. The CDR3 bases are TGCGCCAGCAGCCAACATAATATTCCCCAACACACCAATGAGCAGTTCTTC.

V gene TRBV9 combines with J gene TRBJ2-4, with TRBD1 matching over 8 bases. The germline V gene encodes CDR1 SGDLS and CDR2 YYNGEE. V was pared by 4 bases and J by 9 bases, with 3 bases of the junction left unmatched. CDR3 length equals 12 residues. CDR3 nucleotides: TGTGCCAGCAGCAATACAGGGGGCATTCAGTACTTC. It codes for CASSNTGGIQYF.

J is TRBJ2-5 and V is TRBV25-1, with TRBD1 matching 7 bases. Looked up from germline, CDR1 is MGHDK and CDR2 is SYGVNS. The CDR3 contains 13 residues. With V trimmed by 8 bases and J by 5 bases, 8 bases remained unmatched. The CDR3 DNA sequence: TGTGCCAGCCAAAAGGGGGCTAGCGAGACCCAGTACTTC. Translated, it gives CASQKGASETQYF.

The rearrangement joins TRBV4-1 to TRBJ2-1; TRBD2 matches at 11 bases. V gave up 3 bases and J gave up 8 bases; unmatched junction bases: 6. The germline CDR1 and CDR2 sequences are MGHRA and YSYEKL. The length of the CDR3 is 15 residues. As DNA, the CDR3 is TGCGCCAGCAGCCACGCTAGCGGGAGGAGGGATGAGCAGTTCTTC. It yields the protein CASSHASGRRDEQFF.

The chain uses TRBV5-1 and TRBJ2-2; the match to TRBD2 covers 7 bases. Germline V gives CDR1 SGHRS, CDR2 YFSETQ. CDR3 length: 15 residues. The ends lost 0 bases at V and 5 bases at J; junction bases unmatched: 4. CDR3 nucleotides: TGCGCCAGCAGCTTGGATTCAGCGGGAACCGGGGAGCTGTTTTTT. Protein sequence: CASSLDSAGTGELFF. The full variable domain, rest sourced from reference TRBV5-1 and TRBJ2-2, is KAGVTQTPRYLIKTRGQQVTLSCSPISGHRSVSWYQQTPGQGLQFLFEYFSETQRNKGNFPGRFSGRQFSNSRSEMNVSTLELGDSALYLCASSLDSAGTGELFFGEGSRLTVL.

The CDR3 loop reads CAIGQTSGKETQYF. In nucleotides, the CDR3 is TGTGCCATAGGTCAGACTAGCGGGAAAGAGACCCAGTACTTC. The chain employs TRBV27 and TRBJ2-5, with TRBD2 matching over 11 bases. The germline V gene encodes CDR1 MNHEY and CDR2 SMNVEV (reference sequence). V shed 10 bases, J shed 3 bases, and the junction held 7 bases outside the gene matches. This CDR3 region has 14 residues.

In DNA form, the CDR3 reads TGTGCCAGAAGCCTAGGCAGGGGGCTTGGGTATGGCTACACCTTC. Its translation: CARSLGRGLGYGYTF. This chain connects TRBV5-3 to TRBJ1-2, with 8 bases matching TRBD1. TRBV5-3 is marked as an open reading frame, function uncertain. With V trimmed by 4 bases and J by 5 bases, 10 bases remained unmatched. The length of the CDR3 is 15 residues.

The chain combines TRBV4-1 with TRBJ1-2; maybe TRBD1 (5 bases). Germline loops: CDR1 MGHRA, CDR2 YSYEKL. This CDR3 has 17 residues. The V gene lost 6 bases and the J gene lost 8 bases, with 28 bases spanning the gap. The CDR3 spells CASRQPPLRGEGLGYTF. CDR3 nucleotides: TGCGCCAGCAGGCAACCCCCATTACGAGGGGAGGGGTTAGGCTACACCTTC.

This chain connects TRBV30 to TRBJ2-6; D perhaps matches TRBD1 (6 bases). V shed 5 bases and J shed 4 bases, with 18 bases lying between them. From germline, CDR1 is GTSNPN and CDR2 SVGIG (reference sequence). The CDR3 covers 16 residues. The CDR3 sequence: CAWEAAGTHGANVLTF. The CDR3 DNA reads as TGTGCCTGGGAGGCTGCCGGGACACACGGGGCCAACGTCCTGACTTTC.

This clone showed up just once. The V call is TRBV29-1, the J call TRBJ1-1; D gene ambiguous. Trimming removed 6 bases from V and 3 bases from J, with 8 bases in between. Germline V gives CDR1 SQVTM, CDR2 ANQGSEA. The CDR3 is 11 amino acids. The CDR3 DNA reads TGCAGCGTCCAACAGTACACTGAAGCTTTCTTT. It codes for CSVQQYTEAFF. The variable domain in full, with the rest retrieved from reference TRBV29-1 and TRBJ1-1, is SAVISQKPSRDICQRGTSLTIQCQVDSQVTMMFWYRQQPGQSLTLIATANQGSEATYESGFVIDKFPISRPNLTFSTLTVSNMSPEDSSIYLCSVQQYTEAFFGQGTRLTVV.

The J gene is TRBJ1-2, the V gene TRBV5-4, with D perhaps TRBD1 (5 bases). V shed 3 bases and J shed 4 bases, with 7 bases lying between them. Germline CDR1 reads SGHNT; CDR2 reads YYREEE (reference sequence). This CDR3 region has 12 residues. In DNA form, the CDR3 reads TGTGCCAGCAGCTATGGGGCCTATGGCTACACCTTC. Translation: CASSYGAYGYTF.

The gene calls are TRBV19 and TRBJ1-1, with D maybe TRBD1 (6 bases). CDR1 and CDR2 from the germline V gene are LNHDA and SQIVND (reference sequence). V was shortened by 6 bases and J by 0 bases, with 14 bases between the two germline ends. The CDR3 has 15 residues. CDR3 sequence reads: CASRQGANVNTEAFF. The DNA of the CDR3 is TGTGCCAGTAGACAGGGAGCAAATGTGAACACTGAAGCTTTCTTT.

The chain links TRBV5-1 to TRBJ2-7, with unresolved D. This CDR3 has 14 residues. V dropped 1 base and J dropped 3 bases, with 11 bases sitting between them. Germline V lookup: CDR1 SGHRS, CDR2 YFSETQ. CDR3 protein: CASSLLGDLYEQYF. The CDR3 DNA follows: TGCGCCAGCAGCTTGCTAGGAGACCTCTACGAGCAGTACTTC.

The V call is TRBV10-1, the J call TRBJ2-3; D perhaps matches TRBD2 (5 bases). The germline V gene encodes CDR1 WNHNN and CDR2 SYGVQD (reference sequence). The length of the CDR3 is 14 residues. With 4 bases removed from V and 2 bases from J, the gap between germline ends came to 10 bases. CDR3 protein: CASSVSGSTDTQYF. The CDR3 DNA reads TGCGCCAGCAGTGTAAGCGGATCCACAGATACGCAGTATTTT.